The rows below give T cell receptor beta chains drawn from one sample of a study of long-term antiretroviral therapy in people with HIV. The protocol was immunoSEQ multiplex PCR, while the TCRdb copy is restricted to in-frame clones and leaves out a portion. The sample contains some 19,000 clones, roughly 85% of which appear only once. Sample: unsorted PBMCs, taken 4.1 years after starting antiretroviral therapy. These receptors all come from a woman in her thirties or forties with HIV. Both conserved end residues are part of each CDR3. Each record gives: D gene, CDR3 length, V gene, J gene, clone size, CDR3 protein, CDR3 DNA. The D gene is left open where the match is weak. Some rows have no size entry. The others give once, few or many, or a class for an expanded clone.

D: -; length: 14; V: TRBV10-2; J: TRBJ1-2; size: -; CDR3: CASSESVIWGGYTF; DNA: TGCGCCAGCAGTGAGTCGGTGATCTGGGGCGGCTACACCTTC
D: -; length: 14; V: TRBV19; J: TRBJ1-5; size: few; CDR3: CASREGLSNQPQHF; DNA: TGTGCCAGTAGGGAAGGCCTTAGCAATCAGCCCCAGCATTTT
D: -; length: 15; V: TRBV9; J: TRBJ1-3; size: -; CDR3: CASSVGVNSGNTIYF; DNA: TGTGCCAGCAGCGTAGGAGTCAACTCTGGAAACACCATATATTTT
D: TRBD1; length: 12; V: TRBV6-5; J: TRBJ1-2; size: few; CDR3: CASTPDRDGYTF; DNA: TGTGCCAGCACCCCGGACAGGGACGGCTACACCTTC
D: TRBD2; length: 15; V: TRBV4-3; J: TRBJ2-3; size: -; CDR3: CASSPMAGGADTQYF; DNA: TGCGCCAGCAGCCCCATGGCGGGGGGTGCAGATACGCAGTATTTT
D: -; length: 11; V: TRBV20-1; J: TRBJ2-3; size: -; CDR3: CSARGGDTQYF; DNA: TGCAGTGCTAGGGGAGGAGATACGCAGTATTTT
D: -; length: 12; V: TRBV29-1; J: TRBJ2-7; size: -; CDR3: CSVGQGGYEQYF; DNA: TGCAGCGTTGGTCAGGGGGGTTACGAGCAGTACTTC
D: -; length: 15; V: TRBV7-2; J: TRBJ1-6; size: -; CDR3: CASSLATSYYSPLHF; DNA: TGTGCCAGCAGCTTGGCGACTAGCTATTATTCACCCCTCCACTTT
D: -; length: 12; V: TRBV23-1; J: TRBJ1-2; size: -; CDR3: CASRKGANGYTF; DNA: TGCGCCAGCAGAAAGGGAGCAAATGGCTACACCTTC
D: TRBD1; length: 17; V: TRBV19; J: TRBJ1-2; size: -; CDR3: CASSIEVGTGETYGYTF; DNA: TGTGCCAGTAGTATAGAAGTCGGGACAGGAGAAACCTATGGCTACACCTTC
D: TRBD2; length: 15; V: TRBV5-4; J: TRBJ2-7; size: -; CDR3: CASSLGSGGTYEQYF; DNA: TGTGCCAGCAGCTTGGGTAGCGGGGGAACCTACGAGCAGTACTTC
D: TRBD2; length: 15; V: TRBV4-1; J: TRBJ2-3; size: few; CDR3: CASSQNSGRGDTQYF; DNA: TGCGCCAGCAGCCAAAATAGCGGGAGAGGGGATACGCAGTATTTT
D: TRBD1; length: 15; V: TRBV5-4; J: TRBJ1-1; size: -; CDR3: CASSLEGTAALEAFF; DNA: TGTGCCAGCAGCTTGGAAGGGACAGCAGCTTTAGAAGCTTTCTTT
D: TRBD1; length: 14; V: TRBV7-2; J: TRBJ1-5; size: -; CDR3: CASSTGGGDQPQHF; DNA: TGTGCCAGCTCTACAGGGGGGGGTGATCAGCCCCAGCATTTT
D: -; length: 14; V: TRBV5-1; J: TRBJ2-5; size: -; CDR3: CASSPQGLSETQYF; DNA: TGCGCCAGCAGCCCCCAAGGCCTGAGTGAGACCCAGTACTTC
D: TRBD1; length: 15; V: TRBV5-4; J: TRBJ2-7; size: -; CDR3: CASSLAQGGSYEQYF; DNA: TGTGCCAGCAGCTTGGCACAGGGGGGCTCCTACGAGCAGTACTTC
D: TRBD1; length: 15; V: TRBV5-6; J: TRBJ1-2; size: -; CDR3: CASSLEGQLNYGYTF; DNA: TGTGCCAGCAGCTTGGAGGGACAGCTTAACTATGGCTACACCTTC
D: -; length: 15; V: TRBV5-6; J: TRBJ1-1; size: -; CDR3: CASSSRQEGNTEAFF; DNA: TGTGCCAGCAGCAGCCGACAGGAAGGGAACACTGAAGCTTTCTTT
D: TRBD2; length: 16; V: TRBV9; J: TRBJ2-7; size: -; CDR3: CASSVATSSGVGEQYF; DNA: TGTGCCAGCAGCGTAGCTACGTCTAGCGGGGTGGGAGAGCAGTACTTC
D: TRBD2; length: 18; V: TRBV5-6; J: TRBJ2-2; size: -; CDR3: CASSGGTSGRVNTGELFF; DNA: TGTGCCAGCAGCGGCGGGACTAGCGGGAGGGTAAACACCGGGGAGCTGTTTTTT
D: -; length: 13; V: TRBV5-4; J: TRBJ2-7; size: -; CDR3: CASSSGPAYEQYF; DNA: TGTGCCAGCAGCTCCGGACCGGCTTACGAGCAGTACTTC
D: TRBD2; length: 16; V: TRBV27; J: TRBJ2-1; size: -; CDR3: CASSLSGPAGGNEQFF; DNA: TGTGCCAGCAGTTTATCGGGGCCGGCGGGAGGCAATGAGCAGTTCTTC
D: -; length: 12; V: TRBV6-1; J: TRBJ2-7; size: -; CDR3: CASSVVGGEQYF; DNA: TGTGCCAGCAGTGTGGTAGGGGGCGAGCAGTACTTC
D: -; length: 13; V: TRBV2; J: TRBJ2-7; size: -; CDR3: CASCLMYSYEQYF; DNA: TGTGCCAGCTGCTTGATGTACTCCTACGAGCAGTACTTC
D: -; length: 12; V: TRBV6-5; J: TRBJ2-7; size: -; CDR3: CASSSPLYEQYF; DNA: TGTGCCAGCAGTTCGCCCCTCTACGAGCAGTACTTC
D: -; length: 16; V: TRBV11-2; J: TRBJ2-1; size: few; CDR3: CASSLNYGDSYNEQFF; DNA: TGTGCCAGCAGTTTAAACTATGGCGACTCCTACAATGAGCAGTTCTTC
D: -; length: 13; V: TRBV27; J: TRBJ1-1; size: -; CDR3: CASSYQGNTEAFF; DNA: TGTGCCAGCAGCTACCAGGGGAACACTGAAGCTTTCTTT
D: -; length: 15; V: TRBV7-2; J: TRBJ1-2; size: -; CDR3: CASSLGITPNYGYTF; DNA: TGTGCCAGCAGCTTAGGGATTACCCCGAACTATGGCTACACCTTC
D: -; length: 13; V: TRBV7-8; J: TRBJ2-2; size: -; CDR3: CASSSLFTGELFF; DNA: TGTGCCAGCAGCTCATTATTCACCGGGGAGCTGTTTTTT
D: TRBD1; length: 14; V: TRBV19; J: TRBJ1-2; size: -; CDR3: CATHDRGYNYGYTF; DNA: TGTGCCACCCATGACAGGGGGTATAACTATGGCTACACCTTC
D: TRBD1; length: 14; V: TRBV4-3; J: TRBJ1-2; size: medium-sized; CDR3: CASSQDRGLGGYTF; DNA: TGCGCCAGCAGCCAAGACAGGGGGCTGGGTGGCTACACCTTC
D: -; length: 15; V: TRBV5-4; J: TRBJ2-5; size: once; CDR3: CASSWGGRMVETQYF; DNA: TGTGCCAGCAGCTGGGGGGGCCGTATGGTAGAGACCCAGTACTTC
D: -; length: 13; V: TRBV6-1; J: TRBJ2-3; size: -; CDR3: CASSWEGTDTQYF; DNA: TGTGCCAGCAGCTGGGAGGGCACAGATACGCAGTATTTT
D: TRBD2; length: 12; V: TRBV25-1; J: TRBJ2-3; size: -; CDR3: CASSAHSGRWYF; DNA: TGTGCCAGCAGTGCCCATAGCGGGAGGTGGTATTTT
D: -; length: 12; V: TRBV27; J: TRBJ2-7; size: few; CDR3: CASQRVPYEQYF; DNA: TGTGCCAGCCAGCGAGTCCCTTACGAGCAGTACTTC
D: -; length: 14; V: TRBV5-6; J: TRBJ2-2; size: -; CDR3: CASSLELNTGELFF; DNA: TGTGCCAGCAGCTTGGAGCTGAACACCGGGGAGCTGTTTTTT
D: -; length: 14; V: TRBV5-1; J: TRBJ2-7; size: -; CDR3: CASSSRDGSYEQYF; DNA: TGCGCCAGCAGCTCTCGGGACGGTTCCTACGAGCAGTACTTC
D: -; length: 14; V: TRBV28; J: TRBJ2-7; size: -; CDR3: CASSTGSRPYEQYF; DNA: TGTGCCAGCAGTACAGGGTCCCGTCCCTACGAGCAGTACTTC
D: -; length: 15; V: TRBV4-1; J: TRBJ2-4; size: -; CDR3: CASSQDVAFAGIQYF; DNA: TGCGCCAGCAGCCAAGATGTAGCGTTTGCCGGCATTCAGTACTTC
D: -; length: 12; V: TRBV7-9; J: TRBJ2-1; size: -; CDR3: CASSPEYNEQFF; DNA: TGTGCCAGCAGTCCGGAATACAATGAGCAGTTCTTC
D: -; length: 13; V: TRBV6-5; J: TRBJ2-4; size: -; CDR3: CASRSGLGNIQYF; DNA: TGTGCCAGCAGGTCAGGGTTGGGAAACATTCAGTACTTC
D: -; length: 17; V: TRBV5-1; J: TRBJ1-1; size: once; CDR3: CASSGVYGGVSNTEAFF; DNA: TGCGCCAGCAGCGGGGTTTACGGGGGGGTATCGAACACTGAAGCTTTCTTT